The 30 T cell receptor beta chains presented below share a single source sample, sequenced in a study of OX40 agonist ivuxolimab in advanced cancers. The method was immunoSEQ multiplex PCR; TCRdb's version includes in-frame clones alone and lacks a portion of them. The sample comprises 25,000 to 35,000 clones, roughly 90% of which are singletons, and approximately 25% rests with the top ten. The sample in question was CD4+ or CD8+ T cells sorted from blood, obtained in a trial of the OX40 agonist ivuxolimab. All receptors derive from an adult with an advanced solid tumor such as melanoma, head and neck, liver or kidney cancer.

This clone was detected once. The chain recombines TRBV5-6 with TRBJ2-5, with TRBD2 matching over 9 bases. Germline CDR1 is SGHDT and CDR2 is YYEEEE. The V and J ends lost 5 bases and 3 bases, in that order; junction bases with no gene match: 2. The CDR3 extends over 13 amino acids. CDR3 DNA sequence: TGTGCCAGCAGGTGGACTAGCGAAGAGACCCAGTACTTC. As protein: CASRWTSEETQYF.

This chain uses TRBV7-9 with TRBJ1-2; 9 bases match TRBD1. This CDR3 is 14 amino acids long. The germline CDR1 and CDR2 sequences are SEHNR and FQNEAQ (reference sequence). The ends lost 5 bases at V and 5 bases at J; junction bases unmatched: 6. The CDR3 coding sequence is TGTGCCAGCAGCCACACACAGGGGGCGTATGGCTACACCTTC. Its translation: CASSHTQGAYGYTF.

J is TRBJ2-1 and V is TRBV6-5, with TRBD2 as a possible D gene (7 bases). CDR1 is MNHEY and CDR2 is SVGAGI in the germline V gene. The V end was cut by 0 bases, the J end by 12 bases, with 15 bases between. The CDR3 is 14 residues long. The CDR3 sequence: CASSYSGGATGQFF. CDR3 DNA: TGTGCCAGCAGTTACTCGGGGGGGGCGACGGGGCAGTTCTTC.

The V and J genes are TRBV28 and TRBJ1-1; D gene uncertain. The CDR3 consists of 10 residues. With 3 bases removed from V and 9 bases from J, the gap between germline ends came to 5 bases. Germline loops: CDR1 MDHEN, CDR2 SYDVKM. The CDR3 reads CASSLGKAFF. The CDR3 DNA is TGTGCCAGCAGTTTGGGGAAAGCTTTCTTT.

Remarks on this clone: Additional DNA sequences in this sample encode the identical CDR3. The V gene is TRBV14, the J gene TRBJ2-5; D gene uncertain. The V end was cut by 0 bases, the J end by 5 bases, with 4 bases between. Germline V gene lookup returns CDR1 SGHDN and CDR2 FVKESK. The CDR3 is 12 residues long. The CDR3 DNA reads TGTGCCAGCAGCCAAGATTGGGAGACCCAGTACTTC. Translating gives CASSQDWETQYF.

The gene calls are TRBV19 and TRBJ1-5, with D maybe TRBD1 (5 bases). Germline assignment: CDR1 LNHDA and CDR2 SQIVND (reference sequence). The length of the CDR3 is 14 residues. Trimming took 4 bases from V and 6 from J, leaving 13 bases between them. Here the CDR3 DNA reads TGTGCCAGTAGTAACCGCCAAGGGGTTCAGCCCCAGCATTTT. Protein sequence: CASSNRQGVQPQHF.

This chain uses TRBV29-1 with TRBJ2-7; no reliable D call. There are 12 residues in the CDR3. The V and J ends lost 4 bases and 3 bases respectively, with 10 bases between them. CDR1 and CDR2 (germline): SQVTM, ANQGSEA. CDR3 sequence (DNA): TGCAGCGTTGCGGACGGTTTCTACGAGCAGTACTTC. Translated: CSVADGFYEQYF.

This clone is termed medium-sized (0.01 to 0.1%). The J gene is TRBJ1-5, the V gene TRBV2, with 7 bases matching TRBD1. The trim removed 6 bases at V and 7 bases at J, leaving 9 bases unmatched. The germline V gene encodes CDR1 SNHLY and CDR2 FYNNEI. The CDR3 extends over 14 amino acids. CDR3 nucleotide sequence: TGTGCCAGCAGGTCGGGACAGTCGGTACAGCCCCAGCATTTT. As protein: CASRSGQSVQPQHF.

In its sample, this clone was seen once. This sequence joins TRBV9 and TRBJ2-1; TRBD2 agrees at 8 bases. Germline assignment: CDR1 SGDLS and CDR2 YYNGEE. CDR3 length equals 16 residues. V lost 0 bases to trimming and J lost 3 bases; unmatched junction nucleotides: 5. CDR3 sequence reads: CASSVEDGRGYNEQFF. DNA for the CDR3: TGTGCCAGCAGCGTAGAGGACGGGAGGGGCTACAATGAGCAGTTCTTC.

J is TRBJ2-7 and V is TRBV28; 8 bases align to TRBD1. Per germline, CDR1 MDHEN and CDR2 SYDVKM. This CDR3 is 14 amino acids long. V gave up 4 bases and J gave up 7 bases; unmatched junction bases: 9. The CDR3 loop is CASSSTRTGQEQYF. The CDR3 nucleotides are TGTGCCAGCAGTTCGACTCGGACAGGGCAAGAGCAGTACTTC.

The table lists this clone with a count of one. The V gene is TRBV9, the J gene TRBJ2-7; D perhaps matches TRBD1 (6 bases). With 0 bases removed from V and 4 bases from J, the gap between germline ends came to 8 bases. The CDR3 runs to 13 residues. The germline CDR1 and CDR2 sequences are SGDLS and YYNGEE. CDR3: CASSVGDKYEQYF. The CDR3 DNA reads as TGTGCCAGCAGCGTAGGGGACAAATACGAGCAGTACTTC.

The CDR3 protein is CASSLGVAEAFF. CDR3 nucleotide sequence: TGTGCCAGCAGCTTGGGCGTCGCTGAAGCTTTCTTT. The J gene is TRBJ1-1, the V gene TRBV5-6; D unresolved. Trimming removed 0 bases at V and 6 bases at J, with 6 bases between. This CDR3 is built from 12 residues. Germline CDR1 and CDR2: SGHDT and YYEEEE.

The chain employs TRBV2 and TRBJ2-2; D might be TRBD2 (5 bases). Trimming left V 7 bases short and J 7 bases short, with 10 bases between. Looked up from germline, CDR1 is SNHLY and CDR2 is FYNNEI. The CDR3 extends over 12 amino acids. Written as DNA, the CDR3 is TGTGCCAGCATCGGGGAAAACGGGGAGCTGTTTTTT. The encoded protein is CASIGENGELFF. The full variable domain, completed using reference TRBV2 and TRBJ2-2, is EPEVTQTPSHQVTQMGQEVILRCVPISNHLYFYWYRQILGQKVEFLVSFYNNEISEKSEIFDDQFSVERPDGSNFTLKIRSTKLEDSAMYFCASIGENGELFFGEGSRLTVL.

This chain connects TRBV27 to TRBJ2-1; 9 bases align to TRBD1. Trimming took 5 bases from V and 8 from J; bases not matched to a gene: 10. CDR1 is MNHEY, CDR2 SMNVEV, per germline (reference sequence). The CDR3 loop spans 15 amino acids. CDR3: CASSPGTGRVDEQFF. As DNA, the CDR3 is TGTGCCAGCAGTCCGGGGACAGGGCGGGTTGATGAGCAGTTCTTC.

The chain is built from TRBV29-1 and TRBJ1-1, with 8 bases aligning to TRBD1. Germline V gene data show CDR1 as SQVTM and CDR2 as ANQGSEA. The CDR3 loop spans 14 amino acids. Trimming cost V 3 bases and J 4 bases; bases outside gene matches: 7. The CDR3 DNA reads as TGCAGCGTTGAGGAACAGGGGGTCGGCACTGAAGCTTTCTTT. Its protein is CSVEEQGVGTEAFF.

The chain has TRBV28 and TRBJ2-1, with D perhaps matching TRBD1 or TRBD2 (7 bases each). The CDR3 sequence is 16 residues long. CDR1 MDHEN and CDR2 SYDVKM come from the germline V gene. Trimming took off 3 bases at V and 8 bases at J, with 20 bases between the two ends. Written as DNA, the CDR3 is TGTGCCAGCAGTTTGGCGCAGGGAGGGGGCTTGCATGAGCAGTTCTTC. Its translation is CASSLAQGGGLHEQFF.

In its sample, this clone is large. This chain links TRBV10-2 with TRBJ2-1; 15 positions match TRBD2. Looked up from germline, CDR1 is WSHSY and CDR2 is SAAADI. The CDR3 totals 15 residues. V gave up 5 bases and J gave up 9 bases; unmatched junction bases: 5. The CDR3 DNA reads as TGCGCCAGCAGTAACGGACTAGCGGGAGGGGTTGAGCAGTTCTTC. This codes for CASSNGLAGGVEQFF.

The chain recombines TRBV5-4 with TRBJ2-3, with TRBD2 matching over 14 bases. This CDR3 contains 18 residues. The ends lost 0 bases at V and 1 base at J; junction bases unmatched: 4. CDR1 SGHNT and CDR2 YYREEE come from the germline V gene (reference sequence). CDR3 sequence (DNA): TGTGCCAGCAGCTTGGGACTAGCGGGAGGGTATGGCACAGATACGCAGTATTTT. Its protein product is CASSLGLAGGYGTDTQYF.

This clone was counted a single time. The gene calls are TRBV6-5 and TRBJ1-1; 8 nucleotides match TRBD1. Germline assignment: CDR1 MNHEY and CDR2 SVGAGI. The CDR3 length is 14 residues. With 5 bases clipped from V and 5 bases from J, the junction kept 7 bases outside the gene matches. CDR3: CASSPDRGRTEAFF. CDR3 nucleotides: TGTGCCAGCAGTCCCGACAGGGGACGAACTGAAGCTTTCTTT.

The chain combines TRBV27 with TRBJ2-1; tentatively, D is TRBD2 (7 bases). Germline loops: CDR1 MNHEY, CDR2 SMNVEV (reference sequence). V gave up 4 bases and J gave up 4 bases, with 11 bases separating them. There are 14 residues in the CDR3. The CDR3 loop is CASSWGGAYNEQFF. The CDR3 DNA reads as TGTGCCAGCAGTTGGGGGGGGGCTTACAATGAGCAGTTCTTC.

This clone occurred a few times. The V and J genes are TRBV9 and TRBJ1-1; tentatively, D is TRBD1 (5 bases). The CDR3 spans 14 residues. Looked up from germline, CDR1 is SGDLS and CDR2 is YYNGEE. Trimming took off 0 bases at V and 0 bases at J, with 6 bases between the two ends. CDR3 coding DNA: TGTGCCAGCAGCGTAGACAGGCTGAACACTGAAGCTTTCTTT. Its protein product is CASSVDRLNTEAFF.

In this sample, this clone turned up a few times. This chain links TRBV6-1 with TRBJ1-2, with D possibly being TRBD1 (6 bases). Germline assignment: CDR1 MNHNS and CDR2 SASEGT. Trimming left V 3 bases short and J 4 bases short, with 9 bases between. The CDR3 runs 13 residues. CDR3 in DNA: TGTGCCAGCAGTGATGGACAGTCCTATGGCTACACCTTC. Translation: CASSDGQSYGYTF.

This sequence joins TRBV9 and TRBJ2-1, with a tentative D call TRBD1 (7 bases). In germline, CDR1 is SGDLS, CDR2 YYNGEE. V was cut by 5 bases and J by 4 bases, with 16 bases left in between. The CDR3 loop spans 15 amino acids. In DNA, the CDR3 is TGTGCCAGCAGTGCTTACGGGGGACAGTACAATGAGCAGTTCTTC. Protein product: CASSAYGGQYNEQFF.

The chain joins TRBV23-1 to TRBJ2-2; 9 positions match TRBD1. TRBV23-1 is an ORF for which the function is uncertain. Trimming removed 1 base from V and 4 bases from J; junction bases left unmatched: 10. The CDR3 runs to 18 residues. The CDR3 protein is CASSQLAPKQGATGELFF. The CDR3, as DNA: TGCGCCAGCAGTCAATTAGCCCCGAAACAGGGGGCCACCGGGGAGCTGTTTTTT.

This clone was seen once. The chain uses TRBV5-4 and TRBJ2-7; a weak D match, TRBD2 (6 bases). CDR1 and CDR2 from the germline V gene are SGHNT and YYREEE (reference sequence). V was trimmed by 4 bases and J by 2 bases, leaving 19 bases between them. The CDR3 runs to 16 residues. The CDR3 is CASSGGTQTLTYEQYF. As DNA, the CDR3 is TGTGCCAGCAGCGGCGGGACCCAGACACTCACCTACGAGCAGTACTTC.

The rearrangement uses TRBV5-6 and TRBJ2-1; D ambiguous. Germline-derived CDR1 and CDR2 are SGHDT and YYEEEE. The CDR3 runs 16 residues. V was pared by 4 bases and J by 3 bases, with 17 bases between. In nucleotides, the CDR3 is TGTGCCAGCAGCCCCAGTCACGGCAGAATCTACAATGAGCAGTTCTTC. Translating gives CASSPSHGRIYNEQFF. Full variable domain (remainder filled in from reference TRBV5-6 and TRBJ2-1): DAGVTQSPTHLIKTRGQQVTLRCSPKSGHDTVSWYQQALGQGPQFIFQYYEEEERQRGNFPDRFSGHQFPNYSSELNVNALLLGDSALYLCASSPSHGRIYNEQFFGPGTRLTVL.

The V gene is TRBV6-1, the J gene TRBJ2-7; 7 nucleotides agree with TRBD1. V lost 2 bases to trimming and J lost 2 bases; unmatched junction nucleotides: 6. The length of the CDR3 is 15 residues. Germline-derived CDR1 and CDR2 are MNHNS and SASEGT. The CDR3 protein is CASSEKKGAPYEQYF. The CDR3 bases are TGTGCCAGCAGTGAAAAAAAGGGGGCCCCCTACGAGCAGTACTTC.

This sequence joins TRBV14 and TRBJ1-6; D is uncertain. In germline, CDR1 is SGHDN, CDR2 FVKESK. This CDR3 region has 14 residues. The ends were cut back, 5 bases at V and 8 bases at J, with 13 bases in the middle. CDR3 DNA: TGTGCCAGCAGCGTTGGCCCTGGGGATTCACCCCTCCACTTT. Its translation is CASSVGPGDSPLHF. Full variable domain (outside the CDR3, taken from reference TRBV14 and TRBJ1-6): EAGVTQFPSHSVIEKGQTVTLRCDPISGHDNLYWYRRVMGKEIKFLLHFVKESKQDESGMPNNRFLAERTGGTYSTLKVQPAELEDSGVYFCASSVGPGDSPLHFGNGTRLTVT.

The J gene is TRBJ1-5, the V gene TRBV6-1; 7 bases line up with TRBD1. The CDR3 is 14 residues long. Germline loops: CDR1 MNHNS, CDR2 SASEGT. The V gene end was trimmed by 6 bases and the J gene end by 3 bases; junction bases not matched to a gene: 5. CDR3 residues: CASSVDRANQPQHF. The DNA for the CDR3 is TGTGCCAGCAGCGTAGACAGGGCCAATCAGCCCCAGCATTTT.

This sequence joins TRBV5-5 and TRBJ2-7; D is undetermined. The ends were cut back, 5 bases at V and 0 bases at J, with 9 bases in the middle. Germline loops: CDR1 SGHKS, CDR2 YYEKEE (reference sequence). The CDR3 length is 13 residues. CDR3 sequence (DNA): TGTGCCAGCAGTTTCTCAAGCTCCTACGAGCAGTACTTC. It codes for CASSFSSSYEQYF.